The TCR beta chain described here comes from a study of blood T cell repertoires in COVID-19. Study members were between about 18 and 95 years old and lived in around 24 US regions. Original methodology: Estimates of nucleated cell counts were drawn from the amplification of reference gene primers. The table came from immunoSEQ multiplex PCR; TCRdb's copy has only in-frame clones and leaves some out. The DNA was the basis for D and trimming; V, J and clone size are from that table. This table holds more than 300,000 clones, around nine tenths found once. The length of the CDR3 is 16 residues. The ends lost 0 bases at V and 1 base at J; junction bases unmatched: 5. Germline V gives CDR1 GTSNPN, CDR2 SVGIG (reference sequence).

Sequencing was carried out using PBMCs or T cells enriched from blood (not recorded which). This chain connects TRBV30 to TRBJ1-5; TRBD1 matches at 8 bases. This TCR came from a woman in her late teens or twenties who had recovered from COVID-19. The CDR3 protein is CAWSVKNRGSNQPQHF. CDR3 coding DNA: TGTGCCTGGAGTGTAAAGAACAGGGGGAGCAATCAGCCCCAGCATTTT.